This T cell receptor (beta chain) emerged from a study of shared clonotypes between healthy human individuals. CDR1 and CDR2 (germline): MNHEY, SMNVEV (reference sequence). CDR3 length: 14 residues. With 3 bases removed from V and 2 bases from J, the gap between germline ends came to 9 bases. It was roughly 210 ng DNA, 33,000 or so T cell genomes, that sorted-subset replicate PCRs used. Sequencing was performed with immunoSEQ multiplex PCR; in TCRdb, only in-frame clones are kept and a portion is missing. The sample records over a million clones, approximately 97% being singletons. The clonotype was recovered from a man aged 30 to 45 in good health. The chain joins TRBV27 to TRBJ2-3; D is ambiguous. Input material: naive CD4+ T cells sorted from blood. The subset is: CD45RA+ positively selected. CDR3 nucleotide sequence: TGTGCCAGCAGTTTCATTCAGGCCACAGATACGCAGTATTTT. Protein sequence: CASSFIQATDTQYF.